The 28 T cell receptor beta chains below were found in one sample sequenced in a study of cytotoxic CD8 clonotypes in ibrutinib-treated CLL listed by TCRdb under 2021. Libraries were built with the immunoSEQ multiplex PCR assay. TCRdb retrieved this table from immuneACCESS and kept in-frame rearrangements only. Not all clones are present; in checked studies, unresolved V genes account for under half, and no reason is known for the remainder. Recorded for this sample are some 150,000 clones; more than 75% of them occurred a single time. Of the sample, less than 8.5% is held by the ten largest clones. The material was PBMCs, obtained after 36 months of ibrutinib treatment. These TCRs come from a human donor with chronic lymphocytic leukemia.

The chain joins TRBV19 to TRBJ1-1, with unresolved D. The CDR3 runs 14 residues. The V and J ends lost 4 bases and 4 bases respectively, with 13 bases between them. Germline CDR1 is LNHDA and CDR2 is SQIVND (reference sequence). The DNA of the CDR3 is TGTGCCAGTAGTAGCCTCGTGGGAGGCACTGAAGCTTTCTTT. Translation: CASSSLVGGTEAFF.

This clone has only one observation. The CDR3 coding sequence is TGTGCCAGCAGTGAAGGTGGGACAGGGGGCCAAGCTTTCTTT. Translated: CASSEGGTGGQAFF. The chain joins TRBV6-1 to TRBJ1-1, with TRBD1 identical over 12 bases. CDR1 MNHNS and CDR2 SASEGT come from the germline V gene. The CDR3 consists of 14 residues. J was trimmed by 9 bases and V by 1 base; bases with no gene match: 3.

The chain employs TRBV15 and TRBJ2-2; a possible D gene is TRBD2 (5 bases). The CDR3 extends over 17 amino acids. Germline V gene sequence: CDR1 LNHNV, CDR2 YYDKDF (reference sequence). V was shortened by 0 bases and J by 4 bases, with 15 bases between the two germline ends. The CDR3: CATSRDQRTAGTGELFF. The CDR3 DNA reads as TGTGCCACCAGCAGAGATCAAAGGACCGCGGGCACCGGGGAGCTGTTTTTT.

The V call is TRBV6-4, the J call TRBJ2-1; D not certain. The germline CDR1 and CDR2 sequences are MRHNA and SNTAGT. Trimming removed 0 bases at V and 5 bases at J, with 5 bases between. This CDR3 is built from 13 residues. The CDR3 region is CASSDSENNEQFF. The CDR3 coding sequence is TGTGCCAGCAGTGACTCGGAAAACAATGAGCAGTTCTTC.

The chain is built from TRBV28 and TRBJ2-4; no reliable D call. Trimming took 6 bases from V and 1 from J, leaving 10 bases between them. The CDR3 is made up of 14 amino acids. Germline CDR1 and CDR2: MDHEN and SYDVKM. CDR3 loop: CASSSLGAKNIQYF. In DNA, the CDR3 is TGTGCCAGCAGCTCCCTCGGGGCCAAAAACATTCAGTACTTC.

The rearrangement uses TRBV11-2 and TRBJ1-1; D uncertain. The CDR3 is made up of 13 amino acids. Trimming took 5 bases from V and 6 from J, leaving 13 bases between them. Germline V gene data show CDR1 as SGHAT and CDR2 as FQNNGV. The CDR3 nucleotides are TGTGCCAGCAGCCCAGACCAGCATTCTGAAGCTTTCTTT. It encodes CASSPDQHSEAFF.

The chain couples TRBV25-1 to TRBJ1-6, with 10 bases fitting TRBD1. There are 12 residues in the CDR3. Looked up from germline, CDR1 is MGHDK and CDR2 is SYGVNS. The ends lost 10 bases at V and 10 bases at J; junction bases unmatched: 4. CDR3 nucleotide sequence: TGTGCCATTTCGACAGGGGGCTCACCCCTCCACTTT. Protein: CAISTGGSPLHF.

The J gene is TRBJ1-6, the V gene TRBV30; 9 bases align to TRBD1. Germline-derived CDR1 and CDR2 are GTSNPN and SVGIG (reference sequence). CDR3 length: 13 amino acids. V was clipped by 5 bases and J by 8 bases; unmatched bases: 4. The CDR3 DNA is TGTGCCTGGGGACAGGGGACAGATTCACCCCTCCACTTT. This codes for CAWGQGTDSPLHF.

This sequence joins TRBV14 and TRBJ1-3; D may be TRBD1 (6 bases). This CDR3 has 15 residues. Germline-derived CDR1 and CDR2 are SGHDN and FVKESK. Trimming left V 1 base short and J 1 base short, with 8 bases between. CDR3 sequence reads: CASSQARGSGNTIYF. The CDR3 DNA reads TGTGCCAGCAGCCAAGCGAGGGGGTCTGGAAACACCATATATTTT.

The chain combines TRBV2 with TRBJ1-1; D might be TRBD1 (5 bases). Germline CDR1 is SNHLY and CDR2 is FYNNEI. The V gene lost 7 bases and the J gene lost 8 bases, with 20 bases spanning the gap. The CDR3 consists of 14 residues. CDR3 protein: CASNTPGPSTEAFF. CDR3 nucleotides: TGTGCCAGCAATACTCCGGGACCGAGCACCGAAGCTTTCTTT.

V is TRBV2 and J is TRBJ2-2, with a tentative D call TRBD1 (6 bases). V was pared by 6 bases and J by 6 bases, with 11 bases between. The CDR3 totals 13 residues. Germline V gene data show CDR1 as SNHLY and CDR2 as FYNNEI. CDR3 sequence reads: CASREQGAGELFF. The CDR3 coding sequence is TGTGCCAGCAGGGAACAGGGTGCCGGGGAGCTGTTTTTT.

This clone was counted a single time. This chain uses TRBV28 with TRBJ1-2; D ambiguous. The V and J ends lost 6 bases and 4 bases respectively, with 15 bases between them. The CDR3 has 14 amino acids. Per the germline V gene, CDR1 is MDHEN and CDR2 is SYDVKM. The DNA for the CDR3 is TGTGCCAGCAGCCTAGGACCCCAGGTCTATGGCTACACCTTC. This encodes CASSLGPQVYGYTF.

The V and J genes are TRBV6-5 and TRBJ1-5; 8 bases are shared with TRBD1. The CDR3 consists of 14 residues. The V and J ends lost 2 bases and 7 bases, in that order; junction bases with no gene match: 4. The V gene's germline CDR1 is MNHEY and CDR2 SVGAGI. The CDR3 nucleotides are TGTGCCAGCAGTTACGGACAGGGTGAGCAGCCCCAGCATTTT. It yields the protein CASSYGQGEQPQHF.

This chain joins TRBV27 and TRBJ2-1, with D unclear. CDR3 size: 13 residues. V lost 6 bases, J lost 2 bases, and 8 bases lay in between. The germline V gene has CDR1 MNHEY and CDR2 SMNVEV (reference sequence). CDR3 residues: CASRPRTYNEQFF. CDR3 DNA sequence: TGTGCCAGCAGGCCTCGTACCTACAATGAGCAGTTCTTC.

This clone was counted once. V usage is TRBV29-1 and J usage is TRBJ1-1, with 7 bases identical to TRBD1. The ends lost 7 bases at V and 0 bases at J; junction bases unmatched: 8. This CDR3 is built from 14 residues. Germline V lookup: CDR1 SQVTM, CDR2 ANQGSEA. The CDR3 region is CSGGRQGLNTEAFF. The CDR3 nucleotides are TGCAGCGGCGGTCGACAGGGACTGAACACTGAAGCTTTCTTT. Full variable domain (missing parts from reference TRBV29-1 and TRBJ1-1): SAVISQKPSRDICQRGTSLTIQCQVDSQVTMMFWYRQQPGQSLTLIATANQGSEATYESGFVIDKFPISRPNLTFSTLTVSNMSPEDSSIYLCSGGRQGLNTEAFFGQGTRLTVV.

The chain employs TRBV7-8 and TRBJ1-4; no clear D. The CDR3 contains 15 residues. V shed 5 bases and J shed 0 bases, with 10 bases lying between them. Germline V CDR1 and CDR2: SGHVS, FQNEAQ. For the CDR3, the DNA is TGTGCCAGCAGCGAGATGGGATCAACTAATGAAAAACTGTTTTTT. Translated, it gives CASSEMGSTNEKLFF.

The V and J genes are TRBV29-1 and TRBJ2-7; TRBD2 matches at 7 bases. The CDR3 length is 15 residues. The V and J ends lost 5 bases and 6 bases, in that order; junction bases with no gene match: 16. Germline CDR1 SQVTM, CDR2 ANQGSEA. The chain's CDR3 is CSVLLGNGGFAEQYF. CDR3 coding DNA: TGCAGCGTTCTTTTAGGGAACGGGGGGTTCGCCGAGCAGTACTTC.

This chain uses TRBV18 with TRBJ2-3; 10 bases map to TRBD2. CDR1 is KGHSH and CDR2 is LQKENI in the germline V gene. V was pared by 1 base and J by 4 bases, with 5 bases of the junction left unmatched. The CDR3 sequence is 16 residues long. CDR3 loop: CASSPQRTSGPDTQYF. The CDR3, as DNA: TGTGCCAGCTCACCACAACGGACTAGCGGACCAGATACGCAGTATTTT. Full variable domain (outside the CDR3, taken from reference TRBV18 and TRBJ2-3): NAGVMQNPRHLVRRRGQEARLRCSPMKGHSHVYWYRQLPEEGLKFMVYLQKENIIDESGMPKERFSAEFPKEGPSILRIQQVVRGDSAAYFCASSPQRTSGPDTQYFGPGTRLTVL.

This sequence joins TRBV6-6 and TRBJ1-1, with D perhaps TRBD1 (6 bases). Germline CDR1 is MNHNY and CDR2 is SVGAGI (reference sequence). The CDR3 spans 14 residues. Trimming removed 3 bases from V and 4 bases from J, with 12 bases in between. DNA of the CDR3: TGTGCCAGCAGTTATAACCAGGGGAGCACTGAAGCTTTCTTT. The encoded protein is CASSYNQGSTEAFF.

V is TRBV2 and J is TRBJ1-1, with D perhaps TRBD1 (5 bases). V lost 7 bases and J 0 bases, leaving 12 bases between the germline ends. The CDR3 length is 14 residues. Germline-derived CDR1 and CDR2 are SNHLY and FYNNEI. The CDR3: CASNSVGVNTEAFF. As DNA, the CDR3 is TGTGCCAGCAACTCAGTAGGGGTGAACACTGAAGCTTTCTTT.

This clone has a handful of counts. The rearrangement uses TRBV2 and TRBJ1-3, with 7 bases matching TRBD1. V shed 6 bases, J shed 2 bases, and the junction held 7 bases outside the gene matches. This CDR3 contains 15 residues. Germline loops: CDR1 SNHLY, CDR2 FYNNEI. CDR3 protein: CASSARGGPGNTIYF. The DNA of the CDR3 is TGTGCCAGCAGCGCCAGGGGGGGCCCTGGAAACACCATATATTTT.

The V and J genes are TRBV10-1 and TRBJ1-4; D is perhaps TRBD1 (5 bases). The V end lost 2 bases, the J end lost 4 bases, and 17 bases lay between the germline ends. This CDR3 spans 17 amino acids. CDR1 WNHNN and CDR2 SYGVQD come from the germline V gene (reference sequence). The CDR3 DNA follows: TGCGCCAGCAGTGAGCTTGGGGGGACGGATAATAATGAAAAACTGTTTTTT. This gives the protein CASSELGGTDNNEKLFF.

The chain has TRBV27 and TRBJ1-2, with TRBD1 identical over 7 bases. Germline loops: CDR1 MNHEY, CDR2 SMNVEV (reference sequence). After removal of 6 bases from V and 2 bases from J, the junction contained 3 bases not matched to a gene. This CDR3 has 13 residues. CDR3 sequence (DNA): TGTGCCAGCAGCCCGACAGGGAACTATGGCTACACCTTC. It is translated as CASSPTGNYGYTF.

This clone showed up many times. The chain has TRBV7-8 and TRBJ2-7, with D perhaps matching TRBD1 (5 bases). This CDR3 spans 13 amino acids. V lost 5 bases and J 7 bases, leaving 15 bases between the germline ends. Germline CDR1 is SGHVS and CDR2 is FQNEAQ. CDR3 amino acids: CASSHRSLREQYF. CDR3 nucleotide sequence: TGTGCCAGCAGCCACAGGTCGCTGAGAGAGCAGTACTTC.

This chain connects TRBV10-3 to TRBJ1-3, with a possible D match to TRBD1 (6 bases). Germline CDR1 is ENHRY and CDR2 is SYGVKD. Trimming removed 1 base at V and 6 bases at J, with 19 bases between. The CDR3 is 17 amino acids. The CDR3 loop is CAISEWGPGLRKNTIYF. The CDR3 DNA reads TGTGCCATCAGTGAGTGGGGGCCGGGACTCCGGAAAAACACCATATATTTT.

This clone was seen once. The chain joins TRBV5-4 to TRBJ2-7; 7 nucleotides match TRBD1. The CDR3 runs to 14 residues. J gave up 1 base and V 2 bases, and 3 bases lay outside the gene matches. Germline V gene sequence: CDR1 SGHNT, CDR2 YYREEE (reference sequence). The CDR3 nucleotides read TGTGCCAGCAGCTTTCAGGGACAGTCCTACGAGCAGTACTTC. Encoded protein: CASSFQGQSYEQYF.

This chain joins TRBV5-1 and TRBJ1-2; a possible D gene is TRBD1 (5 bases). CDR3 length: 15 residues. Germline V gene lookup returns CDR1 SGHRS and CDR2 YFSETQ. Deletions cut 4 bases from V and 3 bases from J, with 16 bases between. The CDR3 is CASSPGRLGDYGYTF. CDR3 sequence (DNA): TGCGCCAGCAGCCCCGGGCGCCTGGGGGACTATGGCTACACCTTC.

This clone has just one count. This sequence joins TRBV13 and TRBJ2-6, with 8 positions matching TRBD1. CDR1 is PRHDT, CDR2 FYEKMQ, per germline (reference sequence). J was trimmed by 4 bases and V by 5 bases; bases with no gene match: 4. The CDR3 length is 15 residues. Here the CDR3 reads CASSVRGLGANVLTF. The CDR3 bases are TGTGCCAGCAGCGTCAGGGGGCTGGGGGCCAACGTCCTGACTTTC.